A selection of T cell receptor beta chains follows, all from one sample in a study of control samples from healthy donors and cancer patients. Only in-frame clones appear in the TCRdb table, and some are missing; sequencing was by immunoSEQ multiplex PCR. This sample has around 130,000 clones, with roughly 90% found just once. Material: blood. The receptors were gathered from a man between 45 and 60 years old in good health. CDR3s include the opening cysteine and the closing phenylalanine or tryptophan. The D gene is left open where the match is weak. For some rows the clone size is stated as once, few or many, or as a class when expanded; others skip it.

j_call v_call d_call clone_size cdr3_aa cdr3_nt
TRBJ2-5 TRBV27 - - CASSLGRTQETQYF TGTGCCAGCAGTTTGGGTCGGACCCAAGAGACCCAGTACTTC
TRBJ2-5 TRBV5-4 TRBD2 - CASSSGTSGVTQETQYF TGTGCCAGCAGCTCTGGGACTAGCGGGGTGACACAAGAGACCCAGTACTTC
TRBJ1-4 TRBV5-1 - - CASSLSGKNEKLFF TGCGCCAGCAGCTTGTCGGGGAAAAATGAAAAACTGTTTTTT
TRBJ1-4 TRBV12-3/TRBV12-4 - once CASSLNSRGKLFF TGTGCCAGCAGTTTAAACTCTAGGGGAAAACTGTTTTTT
TRBJ1-4 TRBV3-1/TRBV3-2 TRBD1 - CASSQAGGDREPLNEKLFF TGTGCCAGCAGCCAGGCGGGGGGGGACAGGGAACCCCTAAATGAAAAACTGTTTTTT
TRBJ1-1 TRBV7-9 - - CASSLGITPGEAFF TGTGCCAGCAGCTTAGGCATCACCCCGGGCGAAGCTTTCTTT
TRBJ2-5 TRBV10-3 TRBD2 - CAISASGGAAETQYF TGTGCCATCAGCGCTAGCGGGGGGGCCGCGGAGACCCAGTACTTC
TRBJ2-7 TRBV19 TRBD2 - CASRNGGAYEQYF TGTGCCAGTAGAAACGGGGGGGCGTACGAGCAGTACTTC
TRBJ1-5 TRBV19 TRBD1 - CASSIQQGVNQPQHF TGTGCCAGTAGTATTCAACAGGGGGTCAATCAGCCCCAGCATTTT
TRBJ1-3 TRBV10-3 - - CAISTVSGNTIYF TGTGCCATCAGTACGGTCTCTGGAAACACCATATATTTT
TRBJ1-1 TRBV6-2/TRBV6-3 - - CASSYTVNTEAFF TGTGCCAGCAGTTACACAGTTAATACTGAAGCTTTCTTT
TRBJ1-2 TRBV6-5 - - CASGARYGYTF TGTGCCAGCGGGGCCAGGTATGGCTACACCTTC
TRBJ2-7 TRBV6-4 - - CASSGATGYEQYF TGTGCCAGCAGTGGGGCCACTGGCTACGAGCAGTACTTC
TRBJ1-2 TRBV19 - - CASSPQTNYGYTF TGTGCCAGTAGTCCTCAGACTAACTATGGCTACACCTTC
TRBJ2-1 TRBV29-1 TRBD1 - CSVAGQGNEQFF TGCAGCGTTGCGGGACAGGGCAATGAGCAGTTCTTC
TRBJ1-5 TRBV27 TRBD1 - CASRVDRGVNQPQHF TGTGCCAGCAGAGTCGACAGGGGGGTTAATCAGCCCCAGCATTTT
TRBJ2-6 TRBV5-1 - - CASSLDGVLSSGANVLTF TGCGCCAGCAGCTTGGACGGGGTTTTAAGCTCTGGGGCCAACGTCCTGACTTTC
TRBJ1-5 TRBV12-3/TRBV12-4 - - CASSHGQNQPQHF TGTGCCAGCAGTCACGGACAAAATCAGCCCCAGCATTTT
TRBJ2-5 TRBV5-4 - - CASSFRQGQETQYF TGTGCCAGCAGCTTCCGGCAGGGGCAAGAGACCCAGTACTTC
TRBJ2-7 TRBV12-3/TRBV12-4 - - CASSLNREREQYF TGTGCCAGCAGTTTGAACAGGGAACGCGAGCAGTACTTC
TRBJ1-1 TRBV18 TRBD1 - CASSPGTGEVAFF TGTGCCAGCTCACCCGGGACAGGAGAAGTAGCTTTCTTT
TRBJ2-3 TRBV14 TRBD2 - CASSQEAGRGTDTQYF TGTGCCAGCAGCCAAGAGGCAGGGAGGGGCACGGATACGCAGTATTTT
TRBJ1-2 TRBV6-2/TRBV6-3 TRBD1 - CASSSSGTGAYGYTF TGTGCCAGCAGCTCCTCCGGGACAGGGGCATATGGCTACACCTTC
TRBJ1-2 TRBV2 - - CASSEAGYGYTF TGTGCCAGCAGTGAGGCTGGCTATGGCTACACCTTC
TRBJ1-6 TRBV6-1 - - CASSDLTGPLHF TGTGCCAGCAGTGATCTGACCGGACCCCTCCACTTT
TRBJ1-2 TRBV15 - - CATSEPGFKGYTF TGTGCCACCAGCGAACCAGGGTTTAAAGGCTACACCTTC
TRBJ2-1 TRBV29-1 TRBD1 - CSVEGRAGGADEQFF TGCAGCGTTGAAGGTCGGGCAGGGGGCGCCGATGAGCAGTTCTTC
TRBJ1-1 TRBV5-1 - - CASSFSGLNTEAFF TGCGCCAGCAGCTTTTCAGGCTTGAACACTGAAGCTTTCTTT
TRBJ1-3 TRBV6-5 - - CASSYSYSSGNTIYF TGTGCCAGCAGTTACTCCTACAGCTCTGGAAACACCATATATTTT
TRBJ1-6 TRBV6-2/TRBV6-3 - once CASSYGTNSPLHF TGTGCCAGCAGTTACGGCACAAATTCACCCCTCCACTTT
TRBJ1-1 TRBV29-1 TRBD1 - CSATGQGNGAEAFF TGCAGCGCTACAGGACAGGGGAACGGGGCTGAAGCTTTCTTT